This TCR beta chain was obtained from a study of vaccination and CD4 T cells after COVID-19. Noted treatment: approximately nine-day PBMC culture with coronavirus spike peptide pools or control peptides (ViraFEST assay). Sequencing of DNA taken from cultured CD4+ T cells relied on the Oncomine TCR Beta short-read assay. MiXCR, run by TCRdb on the PCR reads, gives a single entry per CDR3 protein. The sample has about 20,000 distinct CDR3 sequences, roughly 47% seen once. The CDR3 runs to 14 residues. Germline loops: CDR1 MNHEY, CDR2 SMNVEV (reference sequence). V lost 5 bases and J lost 8; bases outside the gene matches: 5. Of note for this clonotype: Its specificity is unknown.

This TCR came from a human donor who had recovered from COVID-19. The chain joins TRBV27 to TRBJ1-4, with 10 positions matching TRBD1. The sequenced sample was CD4+ T cells from blood, cultured in vitro. The CDR3 region is CASSRTGGWEKLFF. CDR3 nucleotides: TGTGCCAGCAGTCGGACAGGGGGTTGGGAAAAACTGTTTTTT. Full variable domain (rest looked up from reference TRBV27 and TRBJ1-4): EAQVTQNPRYLITVTGKKLTVTCSQNMNHEYMSWYRQDPGLGLRQIYYSMNVEVTDKGDVPEGYKVSRKEKRNFPLILESPSPNQTSLYFCASSRTGGWEKLFFGSGTQLSVL.